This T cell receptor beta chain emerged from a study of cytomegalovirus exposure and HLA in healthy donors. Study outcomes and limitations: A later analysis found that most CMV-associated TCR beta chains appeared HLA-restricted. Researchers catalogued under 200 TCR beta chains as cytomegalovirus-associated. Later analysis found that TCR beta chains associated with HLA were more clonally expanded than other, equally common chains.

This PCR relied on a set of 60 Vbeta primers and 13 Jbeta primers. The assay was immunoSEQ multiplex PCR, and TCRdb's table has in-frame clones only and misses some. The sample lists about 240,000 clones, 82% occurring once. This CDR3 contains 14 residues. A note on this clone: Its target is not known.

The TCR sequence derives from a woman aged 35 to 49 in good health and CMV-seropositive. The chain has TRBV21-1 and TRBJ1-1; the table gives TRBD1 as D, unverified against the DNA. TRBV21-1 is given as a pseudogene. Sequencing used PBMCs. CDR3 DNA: TGTGCCAGCAGCAAAGGCCAGGGGGTCACTGAAGCTTTCTTT. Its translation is CASSKGQGVTEAFF.